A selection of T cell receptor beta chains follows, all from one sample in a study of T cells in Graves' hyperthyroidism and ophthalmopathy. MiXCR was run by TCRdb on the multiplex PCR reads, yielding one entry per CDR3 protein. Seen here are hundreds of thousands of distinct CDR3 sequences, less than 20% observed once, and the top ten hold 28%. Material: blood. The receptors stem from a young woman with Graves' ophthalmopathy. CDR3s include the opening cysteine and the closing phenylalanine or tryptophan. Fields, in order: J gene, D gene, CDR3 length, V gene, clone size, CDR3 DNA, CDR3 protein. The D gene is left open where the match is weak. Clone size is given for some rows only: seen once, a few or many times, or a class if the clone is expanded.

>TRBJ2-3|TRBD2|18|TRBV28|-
TGTGCCAGCAACCCAACGGTGAGGACTAGCGGGGGGGCAGATACGCAGTATTTT
CASNPTVRTSGGADTQYF
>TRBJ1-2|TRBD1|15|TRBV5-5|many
TGTGCCAGCAGCGGAAGCGACAGGGGGATTTATGGCTACACCTTC
CASSGSDRGIYGYTF
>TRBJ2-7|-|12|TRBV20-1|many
TGCAGTGCTGGGGAGAGGGCCTACGAGCAGTACTTC
CSAGERAYEQYF
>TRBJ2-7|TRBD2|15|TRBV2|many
TGTGCCAGCAGAAGAACAGGCGGGAGTTCGTACGAGCAGTACTTC
CASRRTGGSSYEQYF
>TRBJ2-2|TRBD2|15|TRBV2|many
TGTGCCAGCATGATCGAGCGGGGGGGCACCGGGGAGCTGTTTTTT
CASMIERGGTGELFF
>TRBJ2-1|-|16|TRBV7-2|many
TGTGCCAGCAGCTTAGCGGGAGCTGTTTCCTTTAATGAGCAGTTCTTC
CASSLAGAVSFNEQFF
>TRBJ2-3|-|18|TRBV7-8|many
TGTGCCAGCAGCTCCCACCCCGGACCTCGGGACAATACAGATACGCAGTATTTT
CASSSHPGPRDNTDTQYF
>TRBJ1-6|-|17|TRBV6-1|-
TGTACCAGCAGTGAAGCGTGGTCAGCTAGCCATAGTTCACCCCTCCACTTT
CTSSEAWSASHSSPLHF
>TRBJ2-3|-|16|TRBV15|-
TGTGCCACCAGCAGCGGCGGGACAGCTGGAACAGATACGCAGTATTTT
CATSSGGTAGTDTQYF
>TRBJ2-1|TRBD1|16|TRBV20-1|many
TGCAGTGCTCAATTCGGGACAGGGGGCTCCTACAATGAGCAGTTCTTC
CSAQFGTGGSYNEQFF
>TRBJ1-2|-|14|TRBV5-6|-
TGTGCCAGCAGCTTGGCGGAAATCAACTATGGCTACACCTTC
CASSLAEINYGYTF
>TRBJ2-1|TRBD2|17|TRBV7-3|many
TGTGCCAGCAGCCCTAAATTTGGACTAGCGGGAGGGGGTGAGCAGTTCTTC
CASSPKFGLAGGGEQFF
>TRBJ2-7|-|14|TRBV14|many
TGTGCCAGCAGCCGAGGAGGTTTCGAATACGAGCAGTACTTC
CASSRGGFEYEQYF
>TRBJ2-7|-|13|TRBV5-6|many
TGTGCCAGCAGCTTGGGGACGACCTACGAGCAGTACTTC
CASSLGTTYEQYF
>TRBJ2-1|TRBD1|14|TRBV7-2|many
TGTGCCAGCAAGACAGGGGGCGCGTTCGATGAGCAGTTCTTC
CASKTGGAFDEQFF
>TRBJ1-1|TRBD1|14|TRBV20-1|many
TGCAGTGCTAGGGCACAGGGGCAGGGCGCTGAAGCTTTCTTT
CSARAQGQGAEAFF
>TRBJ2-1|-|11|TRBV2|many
TGTGCCAGCAGTGCCTTAGGTGAGCAGTTCTTC
CASSALGEQFF
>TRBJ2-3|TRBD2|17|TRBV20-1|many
TGCAGTGCTAAAAGACGGACTAGCGGGTCCCTCACAGATACGCAGTATTTT
CSAKRRTSGSLTDTQYF
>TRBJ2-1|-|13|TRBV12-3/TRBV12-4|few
TGTGCCAGCAGTTTACCAGGGTTCGATGAGCAGTTCTTC
CASSLPGFDEQFF
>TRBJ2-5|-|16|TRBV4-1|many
TGCGCCAGCAGCCGGGACAGCGGGTGGGGTAGAGAGACCCAGTACTTC
CASSRDSGWGRETQYF
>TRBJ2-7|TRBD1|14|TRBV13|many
TGTGCCAGCAGGTCGTCAGGGGGCAGTCGGGAGCAGTACTTC
CASRSSGGSREQYF
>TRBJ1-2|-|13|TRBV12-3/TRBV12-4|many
TGTGCCAGCAGTCCGGATCAGAACTATGGCTACACCTTC
CASSPDQNYGYTF
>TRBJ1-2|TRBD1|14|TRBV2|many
TGTGCCAGCAGTGCTTCCGGGCAGGGGGGCGGCTACACCTTC
CASSASGQGGGYTF
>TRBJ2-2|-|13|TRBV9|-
TGTGCCAGCAGCGTAGCTCCCACCGGGGAGCTGTTTTTT
CASSVAPTGELFF
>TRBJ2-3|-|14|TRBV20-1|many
TGCAGTGCTCGGCGGCGGGGGCTCACAGATACGCAGTATTTT
CSARRRGLTDTQYF